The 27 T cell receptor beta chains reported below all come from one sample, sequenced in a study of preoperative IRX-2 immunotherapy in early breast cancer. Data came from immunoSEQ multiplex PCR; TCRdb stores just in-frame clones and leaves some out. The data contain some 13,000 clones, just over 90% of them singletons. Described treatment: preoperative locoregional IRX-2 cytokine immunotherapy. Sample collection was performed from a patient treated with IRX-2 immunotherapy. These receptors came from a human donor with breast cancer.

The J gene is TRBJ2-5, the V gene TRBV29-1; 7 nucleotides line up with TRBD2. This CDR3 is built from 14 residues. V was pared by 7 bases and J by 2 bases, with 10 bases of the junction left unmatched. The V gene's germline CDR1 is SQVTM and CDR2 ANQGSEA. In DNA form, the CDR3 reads TGCAGCGCCGGAACGCCTAGCGGTCAAGAGACCCAGTACTTC. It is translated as CSAGTPSGQETQYF. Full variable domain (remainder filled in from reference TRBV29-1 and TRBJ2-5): SAVISQKPSRDICQRGTSLTIQCQVDSQVTMMFWYRQQPGQSLTLIATANQGSEATYESGFVIDKFPISRPNLTFSTLTVSNMSPEDSSIYLCSAGTPSGQETQYFGPGTRLLVL.

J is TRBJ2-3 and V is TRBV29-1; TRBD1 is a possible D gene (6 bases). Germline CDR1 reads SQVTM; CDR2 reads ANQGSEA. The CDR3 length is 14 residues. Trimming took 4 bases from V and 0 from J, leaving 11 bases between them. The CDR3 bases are TGCAGCGTTGCCCGGACAGAGAGCACAGATACGCAGTATTTT. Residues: CSVARTESTDTQYF.

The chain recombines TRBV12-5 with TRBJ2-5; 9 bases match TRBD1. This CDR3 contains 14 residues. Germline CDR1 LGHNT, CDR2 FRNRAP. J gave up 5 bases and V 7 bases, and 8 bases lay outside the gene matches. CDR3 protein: CASALQGATETQYF. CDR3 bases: TGTGCTAGTGCCCTACAGGGGGCCACGGAGACCCAGTACTTC. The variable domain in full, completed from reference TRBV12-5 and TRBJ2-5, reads DARVTQTPRHKVTEMGQEVTMRCQPILGHNTVFWYRQTMMQGLELLAYFRNRAPLDDSGMPKDRFSAEMPDATLATLKIQPSEPRDSAVYFCASALQGATETQYFGPGTRLLVL.

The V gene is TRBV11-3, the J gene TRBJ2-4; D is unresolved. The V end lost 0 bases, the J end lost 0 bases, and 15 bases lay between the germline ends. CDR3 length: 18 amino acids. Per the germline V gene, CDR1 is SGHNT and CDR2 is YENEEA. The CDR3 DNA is TGTGCCAGCAGCTTAGATCATGGCCCAGATATAGCCAAAAACATTCAGTACTTC. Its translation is CASSLDHGPDIAKNIQYF.

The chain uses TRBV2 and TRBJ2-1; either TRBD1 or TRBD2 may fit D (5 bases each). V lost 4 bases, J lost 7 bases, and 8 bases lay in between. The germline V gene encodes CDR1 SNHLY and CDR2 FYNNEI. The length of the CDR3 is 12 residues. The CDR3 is CASSVGGNEQFF. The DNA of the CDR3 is TGTGCCAGCAGTGTTGGGGGAAATGAGCAGTTCTTC.

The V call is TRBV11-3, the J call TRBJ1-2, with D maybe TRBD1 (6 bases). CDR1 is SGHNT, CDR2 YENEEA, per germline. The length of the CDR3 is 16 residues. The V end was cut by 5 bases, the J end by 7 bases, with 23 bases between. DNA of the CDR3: TGTGCCAGCAGCCCTTTCCAAGGGCAGGGGCGCCTTGGCTACACCTTC. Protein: CASSPFQGQGRLGYTF.

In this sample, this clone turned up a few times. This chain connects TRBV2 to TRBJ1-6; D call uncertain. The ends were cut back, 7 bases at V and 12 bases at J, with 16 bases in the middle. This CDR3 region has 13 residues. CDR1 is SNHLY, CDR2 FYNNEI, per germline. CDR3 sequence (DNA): TGTGCCAGCAACAGAGAGGGAACCAAACCCCTCCACTTT. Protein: CASNREGTKPLHF.

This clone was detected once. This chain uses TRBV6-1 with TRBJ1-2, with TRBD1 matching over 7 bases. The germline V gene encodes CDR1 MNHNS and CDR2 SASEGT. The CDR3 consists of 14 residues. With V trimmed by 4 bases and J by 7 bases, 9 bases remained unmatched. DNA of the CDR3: TGTGCCAGCAGTGCGGACGCGACAGGGTTTGGCTACACCTTC. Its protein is CASSADATGFGYTF.

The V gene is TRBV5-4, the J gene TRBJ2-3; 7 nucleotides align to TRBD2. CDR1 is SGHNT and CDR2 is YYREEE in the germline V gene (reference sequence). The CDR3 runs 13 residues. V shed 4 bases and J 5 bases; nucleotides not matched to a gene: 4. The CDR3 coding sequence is TGTGCCAGCAGCCTGACGGGGGGAGATACGCAGTATTTT. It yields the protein CASSLTGGDTQYF.

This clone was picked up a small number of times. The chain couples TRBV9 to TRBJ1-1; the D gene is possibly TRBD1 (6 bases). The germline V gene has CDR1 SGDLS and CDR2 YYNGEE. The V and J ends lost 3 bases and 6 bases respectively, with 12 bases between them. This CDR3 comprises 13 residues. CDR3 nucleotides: TGTGCCAGCAGCGCCCGCGGGGGGCCTGAAGCTTTCTTT. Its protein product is CASSARGGPEAFF.

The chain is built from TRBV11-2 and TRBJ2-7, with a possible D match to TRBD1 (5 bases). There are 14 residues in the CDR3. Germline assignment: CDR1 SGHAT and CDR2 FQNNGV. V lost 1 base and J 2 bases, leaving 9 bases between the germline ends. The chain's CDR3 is CASSLGRATYEQYV. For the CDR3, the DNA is TGTGCCAGCAGCTTAGGCAGGGCCACCTACGAGCAGTACGTC.

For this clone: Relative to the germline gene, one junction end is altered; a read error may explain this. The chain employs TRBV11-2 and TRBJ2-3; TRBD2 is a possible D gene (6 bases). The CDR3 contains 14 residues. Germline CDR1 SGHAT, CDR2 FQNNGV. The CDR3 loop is CASRRGGNTATQYF. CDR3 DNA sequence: TGTGCCAGCAGGCGCGGAGGGAACACAGCTACGCAGTATTTT.

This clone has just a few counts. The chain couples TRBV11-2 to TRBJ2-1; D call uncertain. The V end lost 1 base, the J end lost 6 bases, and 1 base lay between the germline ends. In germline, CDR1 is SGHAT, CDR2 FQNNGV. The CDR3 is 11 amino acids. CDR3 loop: CASSLANEQFF. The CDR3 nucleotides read TGTGCCAGCAGCTTAGCCAATGAGCAGTTCTTC.

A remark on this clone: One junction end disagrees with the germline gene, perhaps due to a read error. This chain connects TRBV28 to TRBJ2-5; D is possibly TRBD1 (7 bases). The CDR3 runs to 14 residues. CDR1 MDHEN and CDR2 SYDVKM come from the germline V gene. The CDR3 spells CASSSPQGGEAQYF. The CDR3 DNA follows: TGTGCCAGCAGCTCCCCCCAGGGGGGAGAGGCCCAGTACTTC.

The CDR3 spells CASSFNRGNDEKLFF. The DNA of the CDR3 is TGTGCCAGCAGCTTCAACAGGGGGAACGATGAAAAACTGTTTTTT. This rearrangement joins TRBV7-8 to TRBJ1-4; 8 bases match TRBD1. The V and J ends lost 3 bases and 6 bases, in that order; junction bases with no gene match: 6. The CDR3 totals 15 residues. The germline gives CDR1 SGHVS, CDR2 FQNEAQ.

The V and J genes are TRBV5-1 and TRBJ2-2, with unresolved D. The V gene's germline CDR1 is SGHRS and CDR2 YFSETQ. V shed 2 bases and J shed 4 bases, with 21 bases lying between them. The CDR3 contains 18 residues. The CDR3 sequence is CASSLALTPPSSTGELFF. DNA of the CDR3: TGCGCCAGCAGCTTAGCCTTAACCCCCCCCTCGAGCACCGGGGAGCTGTTTTTT.

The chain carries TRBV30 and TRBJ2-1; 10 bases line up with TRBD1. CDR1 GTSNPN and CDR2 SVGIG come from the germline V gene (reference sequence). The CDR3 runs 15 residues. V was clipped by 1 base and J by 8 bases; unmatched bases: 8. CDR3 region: CAWSAPGQGLDEQFF. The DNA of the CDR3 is TGTGCCTGGAGTGCTCCGGGACAGGGGTTAGATGAGCAGTTCTTC. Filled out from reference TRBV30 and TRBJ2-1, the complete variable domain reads SQTIHQWPATLVQPVGSPLSLECTVEGTSNPNLYWYRQAAGRGLQLLFYSVGIGQISSEVPQNLSASRPQDRQFILSSKKLLLSDSGFYLCAWSAPGQGLDEQFFGPGTRLTVL.

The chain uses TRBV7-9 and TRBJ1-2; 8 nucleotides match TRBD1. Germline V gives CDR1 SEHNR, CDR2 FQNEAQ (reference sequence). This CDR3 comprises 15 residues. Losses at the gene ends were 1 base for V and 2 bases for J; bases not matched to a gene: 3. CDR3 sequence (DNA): TGTGCCAGCAGCTTAGGACAGGGGCTAAACTATGGCTACACCTTC. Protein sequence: CASSLGQGLNYGYTF. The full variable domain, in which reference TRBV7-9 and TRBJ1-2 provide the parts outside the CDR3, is DTGVSQNPRHKITKRGQNVTFRCDPISEHNRLYWYRQTLGQGPEFLTYFQNEAQLEKSRLLSDRFSAERPKGSFSTLEIQRTEQGDSAMYLCASSLGQGLNYGYTFGSGTRLTVV.

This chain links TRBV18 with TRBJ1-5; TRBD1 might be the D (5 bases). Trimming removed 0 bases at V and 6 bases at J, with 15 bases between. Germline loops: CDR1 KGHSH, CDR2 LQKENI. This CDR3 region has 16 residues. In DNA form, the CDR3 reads TGTGCCAGCTCACCACCGAGTGGGCAGGGCACTCAGCCCCAGCATTTT. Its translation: CASSPPSGQGTQPQHF. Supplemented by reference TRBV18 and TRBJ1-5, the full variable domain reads NAGVMQNPRHLVRRRGQEARLRCSPMKGHSHVYWYRQLPEEGLKFMVYLQKENIIDESGMPKERFSAEFPKEGPSILRIQQVVRGDSAAYFCASSPPSGQGTQPQHFGDGTRLSIL.

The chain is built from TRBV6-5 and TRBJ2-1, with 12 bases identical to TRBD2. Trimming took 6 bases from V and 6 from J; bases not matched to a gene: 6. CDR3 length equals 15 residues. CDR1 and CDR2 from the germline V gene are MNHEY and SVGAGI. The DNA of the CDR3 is TGTGCCAGCAGCACCGGGACTAGCGGGCTCAATGAGCAGTTCTTC. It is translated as CASSTGTSGLNEQFF.

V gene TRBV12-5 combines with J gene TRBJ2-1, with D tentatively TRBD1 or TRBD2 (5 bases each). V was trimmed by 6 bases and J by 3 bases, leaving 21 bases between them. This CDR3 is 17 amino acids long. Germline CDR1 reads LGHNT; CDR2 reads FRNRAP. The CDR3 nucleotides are TGTGCTAGTGGCCCCCCGGATTCGTGGGGGAGCTACAATGAGCAGTTCTTC. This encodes CASGPPDSWGSYNEQFF. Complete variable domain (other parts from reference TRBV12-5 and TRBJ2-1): DARVTQTPRHKVTEMGQEVTMRCQPILGHNTVFWYRQTMMQGLELLAYFRNRAPLDDSGMPKDRFSAEMPDATLATLKIQPSEPRDSAVYFCASGPPDSWGSYNEQFFGPGTRLTVL.

The CDR3 here is CASSAEGAASSGNTIYF. As DNA, the CDR3 is TGCGCCAGCAGCGCGGAGGGGGCGGCGAGCTCTGGAAACACCATATATTTT. The chain joins TRBV5-1 to TRBJ1-3; 7 nucleotides match TRBD1. Per the germline V gene, CDR1 is SGHRS and CDR2 is YFSETQ. This CDR3 has 17 residues. V trimming: 4 bases; J trimming: 0 bases; junction bases outside the gene matches: 10.

Here the CDR3 reads CASSKGGPPQKTQYF. The CDR3 region has the DNA TGTGCCAGCAGTAAAGGCGGGCCGCCCCAGAAGACCCAGTACTTC. This chain connects TRBV6-5 to TRBJ2-5; tentatively, D is TRBD2 (5 bases). CDR1 is MNHEY, CDR2 SVGAGI, per germline. This CDR3 spans 15 amino acids. Trimming shortened V by 5 bases and J by 6 bases, and 19 bases separated the two germline ends.

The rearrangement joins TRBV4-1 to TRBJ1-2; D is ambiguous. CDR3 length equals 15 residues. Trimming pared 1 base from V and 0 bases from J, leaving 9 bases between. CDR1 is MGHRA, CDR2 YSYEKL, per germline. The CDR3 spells CASSQAHGANYGYTF. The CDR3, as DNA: TGCGCCAGCAGCCAAGCACACGGAGCTAACTATGGCTACACCTTC.

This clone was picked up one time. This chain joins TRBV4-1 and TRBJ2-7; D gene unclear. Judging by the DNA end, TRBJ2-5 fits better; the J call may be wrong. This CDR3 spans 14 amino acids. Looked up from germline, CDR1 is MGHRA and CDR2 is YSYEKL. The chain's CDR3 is CASSLSEASGTQYF. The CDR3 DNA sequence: TGCGCCAGCAGCCTTTCAGAAGCGTCAGGGACCCAGTACTTC.

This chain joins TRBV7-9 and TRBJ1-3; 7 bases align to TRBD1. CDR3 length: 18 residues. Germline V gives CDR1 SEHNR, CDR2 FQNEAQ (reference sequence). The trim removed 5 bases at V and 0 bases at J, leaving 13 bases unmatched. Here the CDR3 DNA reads TGTGCCAGCAGCGTGCGACAGGGAAATCCCTTCTCTGGAAACACCATATATTTT. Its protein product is CASSVRQGNPFSGNTIYF.

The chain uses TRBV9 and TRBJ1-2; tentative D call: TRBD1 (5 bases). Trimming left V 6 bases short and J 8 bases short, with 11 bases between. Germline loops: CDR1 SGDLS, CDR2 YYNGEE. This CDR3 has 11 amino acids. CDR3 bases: TGTGCCAGCAATAGCAGGGAAGGCTACACCTTC. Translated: CASNSREGYTF.